The following is a T cell receptor (beta chain) sequence with its context. This record belongs to a study of control samples from healthy donors and cancer patients. With V trimmed by 3 bases and J by 0 bases, 5 bases remained unmatched. This CDR3 has 17 amino acids. Germline CDR1 is SGDLS and CDR2 is YYNGEE. TCRdb's table, derived via immunoSEQ multiplex PCR, lists solely in-frame clones and lacks some. The table has roughly 20,000 clones, 84% seen once; the top ten hold around 23%. The chain has TRBV9 and TRBJ2-1; 11 nucleotides line up with TRBD2. The sequence was obtained from a man between 60 and 75 years old with colorectal cancer. The sequenced material came from PBMCs. For the CDR3, the DNA is TGTGCCAGCAGCGGCAGCCTAGCGGGGGGCTCCTACAATGAGCAGTTCTTC. It encodes CASSGSLAGGSYNEQFF.